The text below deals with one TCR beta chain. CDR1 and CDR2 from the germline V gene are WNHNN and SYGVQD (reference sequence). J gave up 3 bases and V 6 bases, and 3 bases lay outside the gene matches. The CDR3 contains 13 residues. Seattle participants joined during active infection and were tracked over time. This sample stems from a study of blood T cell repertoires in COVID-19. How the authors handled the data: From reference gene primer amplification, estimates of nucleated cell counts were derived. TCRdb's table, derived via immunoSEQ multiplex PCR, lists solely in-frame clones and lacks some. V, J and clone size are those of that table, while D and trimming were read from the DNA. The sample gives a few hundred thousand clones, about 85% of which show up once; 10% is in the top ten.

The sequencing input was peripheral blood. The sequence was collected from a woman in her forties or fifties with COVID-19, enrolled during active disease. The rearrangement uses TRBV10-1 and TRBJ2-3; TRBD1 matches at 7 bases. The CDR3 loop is CASRSRGTDTQYF. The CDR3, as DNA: TGCGCCAGCAGAAGCAGGGGGACAGATACGCAGTATTTT.